Listed here are 15 T cell receptor beta chains from one sample, sequenced in a study of human T cells and chemical hapten exposure. Time point: pre-sensitization, week 0. Treatment specified: therapeutic diphenylcyclopropenone sensitization with weekly scalp DPC. TCRdb reprocessed the RACE reads with MiXCR, giving one entry per CDR3 protein. This table has more than 300,000 distinct CDR3 sequences, 5.5% appearing once. Specimen: whole blood, collected in connection with sensitization to the hapten diphenylcyclopropenone (DPC). The receptors stem from a woman younger than 30 with alopecia areata. Some clones in this sample may be carry-over from other donors' samples.

The rearrangement uses TRBV9 and TRBJ2-1; TRBD2 matches 8 bases. Germline-derived CDR1 and CDR2 are SGDLS and YYNGEE. CDR3 length: 17 residues. V lost 0 bases and J lost 3; bases outside the gene matches: 8. The CDR3 reads CASSVGGNSGVYNEQFF. DNA for the CDR3: TGTGCCAGCAGCGTAGGGGGGAATAGCGGGGTCTACAATGAGCAGTTCTTC. The entire variable domain, with the rest obtained from reference TRBV9 and TRBJ2-1, is as follows: DSGVTQTPKHLITATGQRVTLRCSPRSGDLSVYWYQQSLDQGLQFLIQYYNGEERAKGNILERFSAQQFPDLHSELNLSSLELGDSALYFCASSVGGNSGVYNEQFFGPGTRLTVL.

This clonotype has a handful of counts. Here the CDR3 DNA reads TGTGCGACCAGGCAGGGGAGGGATTCACCCCTCCACTTT. Its protein is CATRQGRDSPLHF. This sequence joins TRBV6-2 or TRBV6-3 and TRBJ1-6, with a weak D call TRBD1 (6 bases). Per the germline V gene, CDR1 is MNHEY and CDR2 is SVGEGT. The CDR3 has 13 residues.

This clonotype came up many times. The rearrangement links TRBV10-3 to TRBJ1-6, with no clear D. V shed 2 bases and J shed 7 bases, with 12 bases lying between them. This CDR3 has 15 residues. Germline lookup yields CDR1 ENHRY and CDR2 SYGVKD. CDR3 sequence: CAISEIRLTNSPLHF. DNA of the CDR3: TGTGCCATCAGTGAGATTAGGCTTACCAATTCACCCCTCCACTTT.

The sample holds many counts of this clonotype. The chain is built from TRBV10-3 and TRBJ1-4, with 8 bases lining up with TRBD1. CDR1 ENHRY and CDR2 SYGVKD come from the germline V gene. Trimming at V came to 3 bases and at J to 7 bases, leaving 16 bases not matched to a gene. The CDR3 runs 18 residues. The CDR3 loop is CAISDTGTGTPETEKLFF. The CDR3 DNA reads as TGTGCCATCAGTGACACCGGGACAGGCACCCCGGAAACTGAAAAACTGTTTTTT.

This clonotype has more than one count but fewer than ten. The rearrangement links TRBV29-1 to TRBJ1-1; D is perhaps TRBD1 (5 bases). CDR1 SQVTM and CDR2 ANQGSEA come from the germline V gene. V was shortened by 7 bases and J by 1 base, with 13 bases between the two germline ends. The CDR3 is 13 amino acids. CDR3 residues: CSATQGENTEAFF. In nucleotides, the CDR3 is TGCAGCGCAACCCAGGGCGAGAACACTGAAGCTTTCTTT.

This clonotype was recorded a few times. The chain has TRBV15 and TRBJ2-3; TRBD2 matches 11 bases. V was clipped by 8 bases and J by 5 bases; unmatched bases: 3. Germline CDR1 and CDR2: LNHNV and YYDKDF (reference sequence). This CDR3 is built from 13 residues. The CDR3 protein is CATSLAGGDTQYF. CDR3 nucleotide sequence: TGTGCCACCTCTCTAGCGGGGGGAGATACGCAGTATTTT.

This clonotype appeared a few times. The rearrangement uses TRBV20-1 and TRBJ1-1, with 8 bases lining up with TRBD1. The CDR3 sequence is 15 residues long. Germline V gene lookup returns CDR1 DFQATT and CDR2 SNEGSKA (reference sequence). With V trimmed by 3 bases and J by 6 bases, 12 bases remained unmatched. The CDR3 here is CSARVPGQVTSEAFF. Here the CDR3 DNA reads TGCAGTGCTAGGGTACCGGGACAGGTAACATCTGAAGCTTTCTTT.

This clonotype was counted between two and nine times. The genes are TRBV29-1 and TRBJ2-3, with D possibly TRBD1 on 6 matching bases. The ends were cut back, 4 bases at V and 2 bases at J, with 10 bases in the middle. This CDR3 is built from 13 residues. The germline V gene encodes CDR1 SQVTM and CDR2 ANQGSEA. The CDR3 region is CSVGRTDTDTQYF. DNA of the CDR3: TGCAGCGTTGGACGGACAGACACAGATACGCAGTATTTT.

This clonotype was recorded at least ten times. V and J are TRBV20-1 and TRBJ2-7; TRBD1 agrees at 7 bases. The J segment lost 0 bases and the V segment lost 0 bases, leaving 5 bases of the junction unmatched. This CDR3 region has 15 residues. Germline lookup yields CDR1 DFQATT and CDR2 SNEGSKA (reference sequence). The CDR3 region is CSARDWDSSSYEQYF. CDR3 coding DNA: TGCAGTGCTAGAGATTGGGACAGTAGCTCCTACGAGCAGTACTTC.

The chain employs TRBV6-6 and TRBJ2-6; D remains ambiguous. Between the trimmed V and J ends, which lost 2 bases and 3 bases, there was a span of 8 bases. Germline assignment: CDR1 MNHNY and CDR2 SVGAGI (reference sequence). The CDR3 has 15 amino acids. CDR3 in amino acids: CASSYKADGANVLTF. Written as DNA, the CDR3 is TGTGCCAGCAGTTACAAGGCAGATGGGGCCAACGTCCTGACTTTC.

The chain is built from TRBV20-1 and TRBJ1-4; D might be TRBD1 (6 bases). Per the germline V gene, CDR1 is DFQATT and CDR2 is SNEGSKA (reference sequence). The CDR3 runs 12 residues. Trimming shortened V by 3 bases and J by 8 bases, and 10 bases separated the two germline ends. The CDR3 here is CSARGGQEKLFF. In DNA, the CDR3 is TGCAGTGCTAGGGGGGGGCAGGAAAAACTGTTTTTT.

In this sample, this clonotype turned up a few times. The chain joins TRBV10-3 to TRBJ2-7, with D unresolved. Germline CDR1 and CDR2: ENHRY and SYGVKD. This CDR3 has 13 amino acids. V dropped 3 bases and J dropped 3 bases, with 9 bases sitting between them. Written as DNA, the CDR3 is TGTGCCATCAGTGATCTGGAAAACTACGAGCAGTACTTC. Its protein product is CAISDLENYEQYF.

In this sample, this clonotype turned up a few times. The rearrangement uses TRBV11-2 and TRBJ1-3; 7 bases fit TRBD1. V lost 3 bases to trimming and J lost 8 bases; unmatched junction nucleotides: 10. The CDR3 runs to 15 residues. Germline-derived CDR1 and CDR2 are SGHAT and FQNNGV. CDR3 nucleotides: TGTGCCAGCAGCTTCCCAGGGGGGCTTTCGGACACCATATATTTT. As protein: CASSFPGGLSDTIYF.

This clonotype has ten or more counts. The CDR3 bases are TGCAGTGCTAGGGGGCAGACCTATGGCTACACCTTC. Residues: CSARGQTYGYTF. This rearrangement joins TRBV20-1 to TRBJ1-2, with a possible D match to TRBD1 (5 bases). The V and J ends lost 3 bases and 4 bases respectively, with 9 bases between them. The CDR3 spans 12 residues. CDR1 and CDR2 from the germline V gene are DFQATT and SNEGSKA (reference sequence).

The chain recombines TRBV6-6 with TRBJ2-7, with D hard to call. CDR1 is MNHNY and CDR2 is SVGAGI in the germline V gene (reference sequence). CDR3 length: 16 amino acids. V dropped 2 bases and J dropped 5 bases, with 19 bases sitting between them. CDR3 nucleotides: TGTGCCAGCAGTTACGCGGCCGGGCCCCCCGAGGACGAGCAGTACTTC. It codes for CASSYAAGPPEDEQYF.